This record concerns one TCR beta chain sequence. Its antigen is not known. Autologous stem cell transplantation was followed by relapse in every patient, and brentuximab vedotin exposure varied. Using immunoSEQ multiplex PCR, the repertoire was profiled, and TCRdb retains in-frame clones only, with some absent. The table records 75,000 to 100,000 clones, 80% to 90% of them present only once. The data derive from a study of PD-1 blockade in classical Hodgkin lymphoma. Study-wide results and limits: Compared with baseline, CD4+ but not CD8+ TCR diversity had risen significantly by C4D1. Nivolumab initiation under 1 year post-ASCT meant exclusion. Newly diagnosed patients reportedly had lower baseline TCR diversity than healthy donors. Those achieving complete response showed baseline diversity like newly diagnosed patients.

Germline values: CDR1 SGHDN, CDR2 FVKESK. V lost 4 bases to trimming and J lost 5 bases, with 17 bases between them. This CDR3 comprises 15 residues. The material sequenced was peripheral blood mononuclear cells (PBMCs), taken before the second cycle of nivolumab. The source is a human donor with classical Hodgkin lymphoma. The chain uses TRBV14 and TRBJ1-1; weak D call: TRBD1 (6 bases). CDR3 DNA sequence: TGTGCCAGCAGCCCTGGGAGGGGGTTCCAGACTGAAGCTTTCTTT. It is translated as CASSPGRGFQTEAFF.